Described below is a single T cell receptor (beta chain) sequence and its context. What it binds is not known. Its ends do not fully match the called genes, so a read error is possible. This specimen comes from a study of cytomegalovirus exposure and HLA in healthy donors. Study-level information: HLA-typed donors were the source of about 85 million unique TCRs held in an early data release.

Each donor's status was that of a healthy bone marrow donor. Vbeta (60) and Jbeta (13) primers were used in the PCR. Sequencing used immunoSEQ multiplex PCR; TCRdb keeps in-frame clones, though not all of them. Of around 130,000 clones in the sample, 88% were seen once. Points from the study as a whole: Analysis performed later showed TCR beta chains linked to HLA being more clonally expanded than equally common others.

Sample: PBMCs. This TCR derives from a woman in her forties in good health and CMV-seronegative.

The CDR3 DNA reads as TGTTCCAGCAGCTCTCAAGAGACCCAGTACTTC. Translation: CSSSSQETQYF. The V call is TRBV7-9, the J call TRBJ2-5; unclear D gene. Per the germline V gene, CDR1 is SEHNR and CDR2 is FQNEAQ (reference sequence). The CDR3 loop spans 11 amino acids.